This TCR beta chain was recovered during a study of response to subunit inactivated influenza vaccine. This clonotype came up a few times. TCRdb processed the RT-PCR reads anew with MiXCR; each CDR3 protein has one entry. Seen here are about 620,000 distinct CDR3 sequences, about 11% observed once, and the top ten hold approximately 10%. With 6 bases removed from V and 6 bases from J, the gap between germline ends came to 14 bases. This CDR3 spans 13 amino acids. Germline CDR1 MNHNS, CDR2 SASEGT. The data also belong to a second study, concerning T cells expressing NK-cell markers. This second study says: TCR beta libraries carry UMIs added by 5'RACE template switching. The authors derived TCR beta repertoires from sorted CD3+CD56+NKG2C+, CD3+CD56+NKG2C- and CD3+CD56-NKG2C+ T cells. About six donors carried dominant NKG2C+ clonotypes that made up roughly 1.0-7.5% of their CD8+ T cells.

This receptor was identified in a man aged 45-65 years who received an inactivated influenza vaccine. The source material was PBMCs from blood, sampled on the day of vaccination. The genes are TRBV6-1 and TRBJ1-1; D unclear. The CDR3 coding sequence is TGTGCCAGCAGGGCGCGCATTGAGGCTGAAGCTTTCTTT. Its translation: CASRARIEAEAFF.